The following is a TCR beta chain sequence with its context. Its specificity is unknown. Each CDR3 protein is one row after TCRdb ran MiXCR on the 5' RACE reads. The table has about 440,000 distinct CDR3 sequences, over 15% seen once. The sample comes from a study of T-cell memory formation after mild COVID-19. Trimming removed 0 bases at V and 0 bases at J, with 11 bases between. The CDR3 spans 16 residues. From germline, CDR1 is DFQATT and CDR2 SNEGSKA (reference sequence). Regarding the study as a whole: CD8+ contracting clones occupied EMRA, while CD4+ ones occupied mainly CM and EM.

The sequence derives from an adult woman who had mild COVID-19 (a few samples of this study predate the infection). Cell type and time point are not known. The chain recombines TRBV20-1 with TRBJ2-2; perhaps TRBD1 as D (5 bases). The specimen sequenced was PBMCs or a T cell subset sorted from them (not recorded which). CDR3 in DNA: TGCAGTGCTAGAGATCGGCAGGGTACGAACACCGGGGAGCTGTTTTTT. Translated: CSARDRQGTNTGELFF.